The T cell receptor beta chain under discussion was sequenced for a study of T cell responses to AZD1222 COVID-19 vaccine. Study-level background: Second-dose groups at about 4 or about 12 weeks were pooled.

This clone was observed a handful of times. The antigen remains undetermined. Study outcomes and limitations: Unmutated variant regions are reportedly the target of nearly half of TCRs that are spike-specific. Repertoire sampling happened only post peak T cell response. Only 5 or 6 AZD1222 recipients were seropositive at baseline.

With V trimmed by 4 bases and J by 9 bases, 12 bases remained unmatched. This CDR3 has 16 residues. The V gene's germline CDR1 is SGDLS and CDR2 YYNGEE. The method was immunoSEQ multiplex PCR; TCRdb's version includes in-frame clones alone and lacks a portion of them. This repertoire shows 150,000 or so clones, around nine tenths found once; its top ten account for about 20%. Here the sequenced sample was peripheral blood, taken on day 0 of AZD1222 vaccination. The chain is built from TRBV9 and TRBJ2-1; 11 nucleotides line up with TRBD2. This receptor was taken from an adult in good health. Here the CDR3 DNA reads TGTGCCAGCAGCAATCCGATAGCGGGAGGGCCGATTGAGCAGTTCTTC. It encodes CASSNPIAGGPIEQFF.